In its sample, the clone carrying this T cell receptor beta chain was seen once. Its antigen is undetermined. A read error may be the cause here, since a much bigger clone is one base away. Likely a read error: the CDR3 ends without its conserved phenylalanine or tryptophan. A modified ARM-PCR protocol with three rounds of nested PCR amplified TCRbeta. TCRdb fed the multiplex PCR reads into MiXCR, producing one record per CDR3 protein. The sample records more than 85,000 distinct CDR3 sequences, around 57% being singletons. The data stem from a study of tumor and adjacent non-tumor tissue in lung cancer. As for the study in general: The patients, roughly 10 men and about 5 women, were roughly 30 to 76 with stage I to III disease. Samples averaged roughly 4.3 million productive TCRbeta reads each. Study-wide results and limits: TCR diversity was significantly greater in tumor than normal lung tissue. Top 100 clones took a larger repertoire share in normal lung.

This CDR3 contains 12 residues. Germline V gene lookup returns CDR1 SGHDN and CDR2 FVKESK. RNA was extracted from bulk tissue without any cell sorting. More than 3 cm separated this lung sample from the edge of the tumor. This receptor was obtained from a man in his 60s with non-small cell lung cancer. The sequenced sample was distant non-tumor lung tissue. This rearrangement joins TRBV14 to TRBJ1-5; D gene unclear. The CDR3 loop is CANSQGFQPQHL. The CDR3 bases are TGTGCCAACAGCCAAGGGTTTCAGCCCCAGCATCTT.